This TCR beta chain was documented in a study of cytomegalovirus exposure and HLA in healthy donors. Study results and caveats: According to reports, the classifier identified cytomegalovirus status with high specificity and sensitivity.

The PCR used 60 Vbeta and 13 Jbeta primers. In the original analysis: An analysis that came later counted tens of millions of unique TCR beta chains, approximately 10 million shared. The repertoire was sequenced with immunoSEQ multiplex PCR; TCRdb's copy has only in-frame clones and lacks some. The V and J calls and clone size were taken over from that table, and D and trimming were inferred from the DNA. This sample has over 150,000 clones; approximately 74% occur once, and the top ten carry approximately 2.8%. Germline assignment: CDR1 SEHNR and CDR2 FQNEAQ (reference sequence). The V and J ends lost 10 bases and 4 bases respectively, with 19 bases between them. The CDR3 loop spans 14 amino acids. Healthy bone marrow donors formed the donor group. Comments on this clone: Its target is unknown.

The clonotype originates from a woman aged 25 to 39 in good health and CMV-seronegative. The sequenced material came from PBMCs. This chain uses TRBV7-9 with TRBJ1-2; D is uncertain. The CDR3 DNA reads as TGTGCCATCGCTCAAAGGGAGGGCGGCTATGGCTACACCTTC. Protein product: CAIAQREGGYGYTF.